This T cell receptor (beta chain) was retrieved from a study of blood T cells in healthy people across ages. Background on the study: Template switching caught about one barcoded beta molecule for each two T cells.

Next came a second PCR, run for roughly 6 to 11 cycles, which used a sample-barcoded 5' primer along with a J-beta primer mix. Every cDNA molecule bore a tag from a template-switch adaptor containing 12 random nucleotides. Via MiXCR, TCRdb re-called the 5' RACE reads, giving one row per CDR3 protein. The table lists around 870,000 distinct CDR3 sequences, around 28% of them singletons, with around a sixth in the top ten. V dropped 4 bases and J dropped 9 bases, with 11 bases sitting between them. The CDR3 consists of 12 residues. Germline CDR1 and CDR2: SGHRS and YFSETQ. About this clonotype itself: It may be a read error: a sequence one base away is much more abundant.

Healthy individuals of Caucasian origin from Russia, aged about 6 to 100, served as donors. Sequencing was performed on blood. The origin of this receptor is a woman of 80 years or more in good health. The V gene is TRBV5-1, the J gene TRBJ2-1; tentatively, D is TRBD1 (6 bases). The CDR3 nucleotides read TGCGCCAGCAGCCCGGACAGCGGTGAGCAGTTCTTC. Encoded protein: CASSPDSGEQFF.